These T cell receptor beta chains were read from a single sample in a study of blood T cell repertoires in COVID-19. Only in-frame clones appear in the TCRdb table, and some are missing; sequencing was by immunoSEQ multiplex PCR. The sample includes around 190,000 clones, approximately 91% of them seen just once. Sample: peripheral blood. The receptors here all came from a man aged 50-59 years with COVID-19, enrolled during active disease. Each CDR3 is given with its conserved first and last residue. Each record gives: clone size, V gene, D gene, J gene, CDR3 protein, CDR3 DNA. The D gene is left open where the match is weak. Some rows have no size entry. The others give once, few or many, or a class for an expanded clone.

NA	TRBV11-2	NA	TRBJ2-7	CASSLNWETSEQYF	TGTGCCAGCAGCTTAAATTGGGAGACCAGCGAGCAGTACTTC
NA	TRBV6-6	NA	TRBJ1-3	CASSLSFRRGLIPGNTIYF	TGTGCCAGCAGTCTCTCATTCAGACGAGGACTTATCCCCGGAAACACCATATATTTT
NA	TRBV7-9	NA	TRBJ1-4	CASSSSSEKLFF	TGTGCCAGCAGCTCGAGTTCGGAAAAACTGTTTTTT
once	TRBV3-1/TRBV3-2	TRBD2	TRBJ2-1	CASSQVVSGRAPYNEQFF	TGTGCCAGCAGCCAAGTTGTCAGCGGGAGGGCTCCATACAATGAGCAGTTCTTC
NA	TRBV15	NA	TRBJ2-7	CATSSSPGQSSSYEQYF	TGTGCCACCAGCAGTTCCCCCGGACAGTCGAGCTCCTACGAGCAGTACTTC
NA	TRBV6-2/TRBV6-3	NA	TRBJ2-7	CASSYDPGGFAYEQYF	TGTGCCAGCAGTTACGATCCGGGGGGCTTCGCGTACGAGCAGTACTTC
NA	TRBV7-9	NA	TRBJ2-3	CASTLRGFTDTQYF	TGTGCCAGCACCCTTAGGGGCTTCACAGATACGCAGTATTTT
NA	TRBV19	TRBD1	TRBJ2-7	CASSLGQGSSYEQYF	TGTGCCAGTAGTCTCGGACAGGGAAGCTCCTACGAGCAGTACTTC
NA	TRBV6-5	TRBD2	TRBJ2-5	CASRGLAGGQETQYF	TGTGCCAGCAGAGGACTAGCGGGGGGACAAGAGACCCAGTACTTC
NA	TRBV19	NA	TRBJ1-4	CASSLFVTGRDEKLFF	TGTGCCAGTAGTCTTTTTGTAACAGGGAGGGATGAAAAACTGTTTTTT
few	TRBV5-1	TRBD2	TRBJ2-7	CASSSTGWTSGAPTYEQYF	TGCGCCAGCAGCTCCACAGGGTGGACTAGCGGGGCGCCAACCTACGAGCAGTACTTC
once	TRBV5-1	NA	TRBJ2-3	CASREWGRTDTQYF	TGCGCCAGCAGAGAATGGGGGCGCACAGATACGCAGTATTTT
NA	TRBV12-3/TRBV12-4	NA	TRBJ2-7	CASSSTYEQYF	TGTGCCAGCAGTTCCACCTACGAGCAGTACTTC
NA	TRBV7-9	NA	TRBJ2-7	CASSPTSRTYEQYF	TGTGCCAGCAGCCCTACTAGCAGAACCTACGAGCAGTACTTC
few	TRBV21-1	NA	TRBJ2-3	CASSTLTQRGTDTQYF	TGTGCCAGCAGCACCCTGACCCAGCGGGGCACAGATACGCAGTATTTT
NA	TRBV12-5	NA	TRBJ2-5	CASALGGAPFRETQYF	TGTGCTAGTGCCTTGGGGGGGGCCCCTTTCAGGGAGACCCAGTACTTC
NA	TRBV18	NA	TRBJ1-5	CASSPPDQPQHF	TGTGCCAGCTCACCACCCGATCAGCCCCAGCATTTT
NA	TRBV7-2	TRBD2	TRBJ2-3	CASSLTSGGGTDTQYF	TGTGCCAGCAGCTTGACTAGCGGGGGGGGCACAGATACGCAGTATTTT
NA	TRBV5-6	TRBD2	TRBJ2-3	CASSLGTSGTDTQYF	TGTGCCAGCAGCCTGGGGACTAGCGGGACAGATACGCAGTATTTT
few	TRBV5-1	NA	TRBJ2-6	CASSASRGGGANVLTF	TGCGCCAGCAGCGCCAGCCGAGGTGGTGGGGCCAACGTCCTGACTTTC
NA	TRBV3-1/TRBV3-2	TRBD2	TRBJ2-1	CASSRGSGRGYGNEQFF	TGTGCCAGCAGCCGGGGCTCAGGGCGGGGGTATGGTAATGAGCAGTTCTTC
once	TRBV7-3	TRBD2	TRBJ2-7	CASSQSGGSYEQYF	TGTGCCAGCAGCCAAAGCGGGGGCTCCTACGAGCAGTACTTC
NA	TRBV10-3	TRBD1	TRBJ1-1	CAIILRQGEANTEAFF	TGTGCCATCATCCTCCGACAGGGGGAAGCGAACACTGAAGCTTTCTTT
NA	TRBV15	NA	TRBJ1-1	CATEKQMNTEAFF	TGTGCCACCGAGAAGCAAATGAACACTGAAGCTTTCTTT
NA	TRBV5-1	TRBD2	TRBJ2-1	CASSLEVLAGAFAHNEQFF	TGCGCCAGCAGCTTGGAAGTTCTAGCGGGAGCCTTCGCCCACAATGAGCAGTTCTTC
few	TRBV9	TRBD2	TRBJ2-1	CASSVSGGWNEQFF	TGTGCCAGCAGCGTAAGCGGGGGCTGGAATGAGCAGTTCTTC
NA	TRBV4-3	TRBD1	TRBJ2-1	CASSQSGTGPNEQFF	TGCGCCAGCAGCCAGTCCGGGACAGGGCCGAATGAGCAGTTCTTC
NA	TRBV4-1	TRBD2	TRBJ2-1	CASSQSTSGTRSYNEQFF	TGCGCCAGCAGCCAATCGACTAGCGGGACCCGCTCCTACAATGAGCAGTTCTTC
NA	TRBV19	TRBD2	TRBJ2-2	CASSRGLAGDNTGELFF	TGTGCCAGTAGTAGGGGACTAGCGGGGGATAACACCGGGGAGCTGTTTTTT
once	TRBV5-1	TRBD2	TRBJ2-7	CASSFGLAGVQQYF	TGCGCCAGCAGCTTCGGGCTAGCGGGGGTCCAGCAGTACTTC